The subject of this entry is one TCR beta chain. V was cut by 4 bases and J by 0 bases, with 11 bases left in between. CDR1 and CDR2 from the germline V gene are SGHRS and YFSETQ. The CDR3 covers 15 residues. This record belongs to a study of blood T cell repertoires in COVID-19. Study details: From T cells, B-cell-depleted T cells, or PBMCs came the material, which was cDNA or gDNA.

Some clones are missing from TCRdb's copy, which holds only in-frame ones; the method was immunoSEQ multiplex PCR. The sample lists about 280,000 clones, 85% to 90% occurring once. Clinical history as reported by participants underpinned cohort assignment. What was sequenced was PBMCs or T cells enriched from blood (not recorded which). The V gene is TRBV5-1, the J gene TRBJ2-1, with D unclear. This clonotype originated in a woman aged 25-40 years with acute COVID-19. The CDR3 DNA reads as TGCGCCAGCAGCGTGTCAGGTATCTCCTACAATGAGCAGTTCTTC. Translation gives CASSVSGISYNEQFF.